Listed below are T cell receptor beta chains from one sample, sequenced in a study of blood T cells in healthy people across ages. TCRdb processed the 5' RACE reads anew with MiXCR; each CDR3 protein has one entry. There are just under 750,000 distinct CDR3 sequences in the sample; about 20% occur only once, and around 22% lies in the top ten. The specimen was blood. These receptors were obtained from a man between 65 and 85 years old in good health. CDR3s include the opening cysteine and the closing phenylalanine or tryptophan. D genes are given only for firm matches. Some rows mark clone size as missing; the rest say once, few, many or name a class of expanded clone.

v_call: TRBV19; d_call: TRBD1; j_call: TRBJ1-5; clone_size: -; cdr3_aa: CASSPGQGSTSNQPQHF; cdr3_nt: TGTGCCAGTAGTCCGGGACAGGGATCAACTAGCAATCAGCCCCAGCATTTT
v_call: TRBV14; d_call: TRBD2; j_call: TRBJ2-7; clone_size: -; cdr3_aa: CASSSPSKAGSTYEQYF; cdr3_nt: TGTGCCAGCAGCTCCCCGAGCAAAGCGGGGTCGACCTACGAGCAGTACTTC
v_call: TRBV14; d_call: -; j_call: TRBJ1-2; clone_size: -; cdr3_aa: CASSQGVRSYGYTF; cdr3_nt: TGTGCCAGCAGCCAAGGAGTCAGGAGCTATGGCTACACCTTC
v_call: TRBV3-1; d_call: -; j_call: TRBJ2-3; clone_size: -; cdr3_aa: CASSQWKGDTQYF; cdr3_nt: TGTGCCAGCAGCCAGTGGAAGGGGGATACGCAGTATTTT
v_call: TRBV20-1; d_call: TRBD1; j_call: TRBJ2-4; clone_size: few; cdr3_aa: CSATGTGGWNIQYF; cdr3_nt: TGCAGTGCCACCGGGACAGGGGGTTGGAACATTCAGTACTTC
v_call: TRBV3-1; d_call: -; j_call: TRBJ2-3; clone_size: many; cdr3_aa: CASSPTLGTRGGTDTQYF; cdr3_nt: TGTGCCAGCAGCCCGACCCTCGGGACGAGGGGAGGCACAGATACGCAGTATTTT
v_call: TRBV6-6; d_call: -; j_call: TRBJ1-5; clone_size: few; cdr3_aa: CASSQQGGVSQHF; cdr3_nt: TGTGCCAGCAGCCAGCAAGGGGGGGTATCCCAGCATTTT
v_call: TRBV27; d_call: -; j_call: TRBJ2-7; clone_size: few; cdr3_aa: CASSLSNTGNYEQYF; cdr3_nt: TGTGCCAGCAGTTTATCGAACACTGGTAACTACGAGCAGTACTTC
v_call: TRBV14; d_call: TRBD2; j_call: TRBJ2-2; clone_size: few; cdr3_aa: CASRDSGRSTGELFF; cdr3_nt: TGTGCCAGCAGGGATAGCGGGAGGAGCACCGGGGAGCTGTTTTTT
v_call: TRBV7-2; d_call: -; j_call: TRBJ1-2; clone_size: few; cdr3_aa: CASSPDGNKFRGYTF; cdr3_nt: TGTGCCAGCAGCCCCGACGGTAACAAGTTTCGTGGCTACACCTTC
v_call: TRBV3-1; d_call: TRBD2; j_call: TRBJ2-5; clone_size: -; cdr3_aa: CASSQGGTSGGETQYF; cdr3_nt: TGTGCCAGCAGCCAAGGGGGCACTAGCGGGGGTGAGACCCAGTACTTC
v_call: TRBV5-1; d_call: -; j_call: TRBJ1-3; clone_size: -; cdr3_aa: CASSLESRGYGNTIYF; cdr3_nt: TGCGCCAGCAGCTTGGAGTCCCGAGGGTATGGAAACACCATATATTTT
v_call: TRBV19; d_call: -; j_call: TRBJ1-2; clone_size: -; cdr3_aa: CASSLGFRDYGYTF; cdr3_nt: TGTGCCAGTAGTTTGGGGTTCCGAGACTATGGCTACACCTTC
v_call: TRBV18; d_call: -; j_call: TRBJ2-5; clone_size: -; cdr3_aa: CASSQRGSGNQETQYF; cdr3_nt: TGTGCCAGCTCACAACGGGGGTCTGGGAACCAAGAGACCCAGTACTTC
v_call: TRBV7-2; d_call: TRBD2; j_call: TRBJ2-5; clone_size: -; cdr3_aa: CASSSRASGRVEETQYF; cdr3_nt: TGTGCCAGCAGCTCGAGAGCTAGCGGGAGGGTTGAAGAGACCCAGTACTTC
v_call: TRBV12-3/TRBV12-4; d_call: -; j_call: TRBJ2-3; clone_size: many; cdr3_aa: CASSFLDTQYF; cdr3_nt: TGTGCCAGCAGTTTTCTGGATACGCAGTATTTT
v_call: TRBV20-1; d_call: TRBD2; j_call: TRBJ2-4; clone_size: few; cdr3_aa: CSARDSSGGDIQYF; cdr3_nt: TGCAGTGCTAGAGATTCCAGCGGGGGTGACATTCAGTACTTC
v_call: TRBV19; d_call: -; j_call: TRBJ1-3; clone_size: few; cdr3_aa: CASSLGSTFSGNTIYF; cdr3_nt: TGTGCCAGTAGTTTGGGCTCGACCTTCTCTGGAAACACCATATATTTT
v_call: TRBV20-1; d_call: TRBD1; j_call: TRBJ1-2; clone_size: -; cdr3_aa: CSANSPTGWFQYGYTF; cdr3_nt: TGCAGTGCTAACTCCCCGACAGGGTGGTTTCAGTATGGCTACACCTTC
v_call: TRBV7-8; d_call: -; j_call: TRBJ2-2; clone_size: few; cdr3_aa: CASSRQGRDGELFF; cdr3_nt: TGTGCCAGCAGCCGGCAGGGGCGAGACGGGGAGCTGTTTTTT
v_call: TRBV11-2; d_call: TRBD1; j_call: TRBJ2-2; clone_size: few; cdr3_aa: CASSLARGTGRSGELFF; cdr3_nt: TGTGCCAGCAGCTTAGCTCGCGGGACAGGTCGTAGCGGGGAGCTGTTTTTT
v_call: TRBV6-2/TRBV6-3; d_call: -; j_call: TRBJ1-1; clone_size: -; cdr3_aa: CASSAPASAEAFF; cdr3_nt: TGTGCCAGCAGTGCACCGGCTTCCGCTGAAGCTTTCTTT
v_call: TRBV7-2; d_call: TRBD2; j_call: TRBJ2-4; clone_size: few; cdr3_aa: CASSRKLGEGNIQYF; cdr3_nt: TGTGCCAGCAGCCGCAAGTTAGGGGAGGGAAACATTCAGTACTTC
v_call: TRBV12-5; d_call: -; j_call: TRBJ2-1; clone_size: -; cdr3_aa: CASGLVGPNEQFF; cdr3_nt: TGTGCTAGTGGTTTGGTAGGTCCTAATGAGCAGTTCTTC
v_call: TRBV7-2; d_call: -; j_call: TRBJ1-4; clone_size: -; cdr3_aa: CASSLVGAGMSNEKLFF; cdr3_nt: TGTGCCAGCAGCTTAGTCGGCGCAGGGATGTCTAATGAAAAACTGTTTTTT
v_call: TRBV29-1; d_call: TRBD2; j_call: TRBJ2-1; clone_size: -; cdr3_aa: CSGNLAGGSQFF; cdr3_nt: TGCAGCGGGAATCTAGCGGGGGGCTCGCAGTTCTTC
v_call: TRBV18; d_call: -; j_call: TRBJ2-4; clone_size: few; cdr3_aa: CASSPPVGAIDIQYF; cdr3_nt: TGTGCCAGCTCACCACCCGTGGGGGCTATTGACATTCAGTACTTC
v_call: TRBV29-1; d_call: -; j_call: TRBJ1-1; clone_size: many; cdr3_aa: CSYGAREAFF; cdr3_nt: TGCAGCTACGGGGCCAGGGAAGCTTTCTTT
v_call: TRBV7-2; d_call: -; j_call: TRBJ1-6; clone_size: few; cdr3_aa: CASSSRAGKTPLHF; cdr3_nt: TGTGCCAGCAGCTCCCGCGCAGGGAAGACACCCCTCCACTTT
v_call: TRBV5-1; d_call: -; j_call: TRBJ2-7; clone_size: once; cdr3_aa: CASSLVAF; cdr3_nt: TGCGCCAGCAGCTTAGTGGCATTC
v_call: TRBV12-3/TRBV12-4; d_call: -; j_call: TRBJ2-2; clone_size: -; cdr3_aa: CAGAAGDTGELFF; cdr3_nt: TGTGCGGGGGCGGCAGGGGACACCGGGGAGCTGTTTTTT
v_call: TRBV6-2/TRBV6-3; d_call: TRBD1; j_call: TRBJ1-2; clone_size: -; cdr3_aa: CASKTQGARNYGYTF; cdr3_nt: TGTGCCAGCAAAACTCAGGGGGCGCGTAACTATGGCTACACCTTC
v_call: TRBV20-1; d_call: TRBD1; j_call: TRBJ2-7; clone_size: few; cdr3_aa: CSALNSGTDSYEQYF; cdr3_nt: TGCAGTGCTCTCAACTCCGGGACAGATTCCTACGAGCAGTACTTC
v_call: TRBV29-1; d_call: TRBD1; j_call: TRBJ2-7; clone_size: -; cdr3_aa: CSAEGQGETYEQYF; cdr3_nt: TGCAGCGCTGAAGGTCAGGGGGAGACCTACGAGCAGTACTTC
v_call: TRBV5-1; d_call: -; j_call: TRBJ2-1; clone_size: -; cdr3_aa: CASSLRAHNEQFF; cdr3_nt: TGCGCCAGCAGCTTGAGGGCCCATAATGAGCAGTTCTTC
v_call: TRBV12-3/TRBV12-4; d_call: -; j_call: TRBJ2-3; clone_size: -; cdr3_aa: CASSLRLGADTQYF; cdr3_nt: TGTGCCAGCAGTTTAAGGTTGGGGGCAGATACGCAGTATTTT
v_call: TRBV7-8; d_call: TRBD2; j_call: TRBJ2-3; clone_size: -; cdr3_aa: CASSPQSGGPLDTDTQYF; cdr3_nt: TGTGCCAGCAGCCCCCAAAGCGGGGGCCCCCTAGACACAGATACGCAGTATTTT